This T cell receptor (beta chain) appears in the sequencing data of a study of cytomegalovirus exposure and HLA in healthy donors (dated by TCRdb to between 2016 and 2019). In the study overall: A later analysis indicated that the roughly 130 validation repertoires were generated on the platform also employed for the 720 or so repertoires of the first cohort. The study was designed to test whether signatures of past pathogen exposure could be identified by cataloging public T cell receptors. In addition to the first cohort of 666 subjects, a separate validation cohort of 130 or so different subjects was used. To predict cytomegalovirus infection status, the study combined high-throughput TCR immunosequencing, statistical association of individual TCRs with disease status, and machine learning. Broad study findings and their caveats: In both the original and validation cohorts, the classifier was reported to diagnose cytomegalovirus status with high specificity and sensitivity. Most TCR sequences were observed very rarely across donors, whereas some public TCRs were present in many individuals. In vitro tests confirmed that a few of the cytomegalovirus-associated TCR beta chains recognize cytomegalovirus antigens. A later analysis had no HLA typing for the validation cohort, so co-occurrence there was scored across all 130 or so repertoires. In the study, roughly 160 TCR beta chains were listed as associated with cytomegalovirus. Of the cluster scores, about 94% were above 0 in a later analysis, which found that TCRs clustered in the first cohort also tended to co-occur in the 120 or so validation repertoires. The authors suggested that the approach could potentially be generalized to other disease states and immunological phenotypes.

Donors formed part of the validation cohort, which comprised 120 subjects and was distinct from the first cohort of under 800 subjects. Reading from cysteine to phenylalanine, the CDR3 counts 16 amino acids. Left in the record is the CDR3 DNA by itself, 48 bases read in frame from the first base. V is cut back by 2 bases and J by 2 bases, with 6 bases in the junction unmatched. The CDR1 and CDR2 encoded by the germline V gene are MNHEY and SVGAGI. Libraries came from the immunoSEQ multiplex PCR assay. In the paper's pipeline: To diagnose cytomegalovirus status from the catalog of TCR beta chain sequences, a statistical classification framework was built. This is the immuneACCESS table as TCRdb keeps it, with only in-frame sequences that have V and J called. A part of the clones is gone; compared with another copy, unresolved V genes explain less than half, and the rest is unexplained. That table is the source of V, J and clone size, and D and trimming were worked out from the DNA. This sample holds 150,000 to 200,000 clones; around four fifths were observed only once. About 2.3% of the sample rests with the top ten.

On this clone: The clone's antigen remains unknown. No much larger clone exists at a distance of one base, and base qualities are not known.

Specimen: PBMCs. Rearrangement joined TRBV6-5 to TRBJ1-2, with 9 bases aligning to TRBD1. This TCR came from a young man in good health and CMV-seropositive. The CDR3 loop reads CASSYDTGTGNYGYTF. The nucleotides read TGTGCCAGCAGTTACGATACAGGGACAGGGAACTATGGCTACACCTTC.